Here is one T cell receptor (beta chain) with its context. These data originate in a study of T-cell reconstitution after alpha-beta-depleted transplantation in children. Unique molecular identifiers were used to barcode this TCRbeta library. A single record per CDR3 protein comes from TCRdb applying MiXCR to the PCR reads. The sample gives 580,000 or so distinct CDR3 sequences, 23% of which show up once; approximately 14% is in the top ten. This TCR derives from a boy in the first two years of life who had a stem cell transplant for acute myeloid leukemia, so the T cells may come from the graft donor. This material consisted of PBMCs, mostly from graft donor cells, taken 360 days after TCRalphabeta/CD19-depleted stem cell transplant.

As DNA, the CDR3 is TGTGCCAGCCAAAGACCGGGACAGGGAAACACCATATATTTT. Its protein product is CASQRPGQGNTIYF. The chain employs TRBV6-1 and TRBJ1-3; TRBD1 agrees at 7 bases. CDR1 and CDR2 (germline): MNHNS, SASEGT. Germline trimming cut 8 bases from V and 4 bases from J; bases unmatched to any gene: 8. The CDR3 has 14 amino acids.